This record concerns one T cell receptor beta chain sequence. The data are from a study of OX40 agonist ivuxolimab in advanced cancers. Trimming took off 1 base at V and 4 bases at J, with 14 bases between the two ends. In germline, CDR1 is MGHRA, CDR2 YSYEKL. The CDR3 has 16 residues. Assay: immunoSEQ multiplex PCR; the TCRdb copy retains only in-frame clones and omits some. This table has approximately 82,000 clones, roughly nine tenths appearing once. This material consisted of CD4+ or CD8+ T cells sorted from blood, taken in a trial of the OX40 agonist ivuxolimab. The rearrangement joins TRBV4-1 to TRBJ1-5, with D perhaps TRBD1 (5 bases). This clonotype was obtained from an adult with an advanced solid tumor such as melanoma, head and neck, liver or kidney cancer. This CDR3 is CASSQVRGRRNQPQHF. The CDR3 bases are TGCGCCAGCAGCCAAGTGCGGGGGAGGAGAAATCAGCCCCAGCATTTT.